The source of this T cell receptor (beta chain) is a study of CD8+CD57+ T cells in acquired aplastic anemia. Germline CDR1 SGDLS, CDR2 YYNGEE. V was shortened by 4 bases and J by 5 bases, with 9 bases between the two germline ends. The CDR3 totals 13 residues. Profiling of TCR beta VDJ combinations and CDR3 sequences used genomic DNA as template. TCRdb re-derived calls from the reads in MiXCR, one entry per CDR3 protein. The sample has 120,000 or so distinct CDR3 sequences, about 40% seen once. There are many counts of this clonotype. Patients who underwent sequencing had shown CD8+CD57+ cell expansion by flow cytometry.

The material sequenced was sorted CD4+, CD8+, or CD8+CD57+ T cells (not recorded which) from PBMCs. The chain recombines TRBV9 with TRBJ2-2; no clear D. This sequence originates from a human donor with aplastic anemia. The CDR3 region has the DNA TGTGCCAGCAGCCGGATCGGTACCGGGGAGCTGTTTTTT. It yields the protein CASSRIGTGELFF.